This T cell receptor (beta chain) was observed in a study of T-cell reconstitution after alpha-beta-depleted transplantation in children. The sample holds many counts of this clonotype. Unique molecular identifiers were incorporated into the prepared TCRbeta library. Each CDR3 protein is one row after TCRdb ran MiXCR on the PCR reads. The sample carries 330,000 or so distinct CDR3 sequences, over 9% recorded once. Trimming took 4 bases from V and 4 from J, leaving 12 bases between them. Looked up from germline, CDR1 is SGHRS and CDR2 is YFSETQ. The CDR3 runs 14 residues. The chain recombines TRBV5-1 with TRBJ2-1, with D perhaps assigned TRBD1 or TRBD2 (5 bases each). Here the sequenced sample was PBMCs, taken before TCRalphabeta/CD19-depleted stem cell transplant. The source is a boy under two years old with acute myeloid leukemia, due to receive a stem cell transplant. The CDR3 reads CASSLGAAYNEQFF. CDR3 nucleotides: TGCGCCAGCAGCCTCGGGGCAGCTTACAATGAGCAGTTCTTC.